This passage covers 11 T cell receptor beta chains from one sample sequenced in a study of T cells expressing NK-cell markers. With the 5' RACE reads reprocessed, TCRdb shows one record per CDR3 protein and no DNA. This sample's table has over 150,000 distinct CDR3 sequences. Sequencing input: blood T cells: a sorted CD56 or NKG2C T cell subset, CD4+ or CD8+ T cells, or bulk PBMC T cells (not recorded which). Receptors were obtained from a woman aged 50 to 65 in good health.

V usage is TRBV7-3 and J usage is TRBJ1-1; TCRdb's D call, TRBD1, is unchecked because there is no DNA. The germline V gene has CDR1 SGHTA and CDR2 FQGTGA. The CDR3 sequence is 12 residues long. The CDR3 is CASSLGGTDAFF. The whole variable domain, remainder taken from reference TRBV7-3 and TRBJ1-1, is GAGVSQTPSNKVTEKGKYVELRCDPISGHTALYWYRQSLGQGPEFLIYFQGTGAADDSGLPNDRFFAVRPEGSVSTLKIQRTERGDSAVYLCASSLGGTDAFFGQGTRLTVV.

V is TRBV3-1 and J is TRBJ2-5; TCRdb picks TRBD2, but there is no DNA to check that call. Germline CDR1 reads LGHDT; CDR2 reads YNNKEL (reference sequence). The CDR3 is 14 amino acids. Here the CDR3 reads CASRDYGPFETQYF.

The chain recombines TRBV28 with TRBJ1-2; TCRdb calls TRBD1, which cannot be checked without DNA. The CDR3 is made up of 15 amino acids. In germline, CDR1 is MDHEN, CDR2 SYDVKM. The CDR3 loop is CASSFVDRGLNGYTF.

The rearrangement links TRBV5-1 to TRBJ1-1. This CDR3 has 14 amino acids. CDR1 is SGHRS, CDR2 YFSETQ, per germline. This CDR3 reads CASSLDFQDTEAFF. Looking up the rest from reference TRBV5-1 and TRBJ1-1 gives the full variable domain: KAGVTQTPRYLIKTRGQQVTLSCSPISGHRSVSWYQQTPGQGLQFLFEYFSETQRNKGNFPGRFSGRQFSNSRSEMNVSTLELGDSALYLCASSLDFQDTEAFFGQGTRLTVV.

The rearrangement uses TRBV12-3 or TRBV12-4 and TRBJ2-1; without DNA, the TCRdb call of TRBD2 cannot be checked. There are 17 residues in the CDR3. The CDR3: CASSDPGLAGVLDEQFF.

This chain connects TRBV7-8 to TRBJ2-7; TCRdb calls TRBD1, which cannot be checked without DNA. This CDR3 has 13 amino acids. Germline values: CDR1 SGHVS, CDR2 FQNEAQ. CDR3 sequence: CASTLRLDYEQYF.

CDR3 sequence reads: CASSPFPLTSGSGRDTGELFF. V gene TRBV11-2 combines with J gene TRBJ2-2; TCRdb proposes TRBD2, but this gene call is untestable without DNA. The CDR3 spans 21 residues. Per the germline V gene, CDR1 is SGHAT and CDR2 is FQNNGV.

The CDR3 here is CASRGTYSYEQYF. The chain has TRBV5-5 and TRBJ2-7; TCRdb indicates TRBD2, and absent DNA this call remains unverified. The CDR3 extends over 13 amino acids. Per germline, CDR1 SGHKS and CDR2 YYEKEE (reference sequence).

The J gene is TRBJ2-1, the V gene TRBV10-2; TCRdb designates TRBD2, a call that cannot be tested without DNA. Looked up from germline, CDR1 is WSHSY and CDR2 is SAAADI. The CDR3 sequence is 15 residues long. The CDR3 sequence: CASSPLGLAEKEQFF.

The rearrangement joins TRBV7-9 to TRBJ2-3; the D call from TCRdb, TRBD2, cannot be confirmed without DNA. The CDR3 loop spans 15 amino acids. CDR1 and CDR2 (germline): SEHNR, FQNEAQ (reference sequence). The CDR3 sequence: CASSPLGGITDTQYF.

The genes are TRBV5-6 and TRBJ2-3. The V gene's germline CDR1 is SGHDT and CDR2 YYEEEE. The CDR3 length is 13 residues. The CDR3 is CASSLTRTDTQYF.